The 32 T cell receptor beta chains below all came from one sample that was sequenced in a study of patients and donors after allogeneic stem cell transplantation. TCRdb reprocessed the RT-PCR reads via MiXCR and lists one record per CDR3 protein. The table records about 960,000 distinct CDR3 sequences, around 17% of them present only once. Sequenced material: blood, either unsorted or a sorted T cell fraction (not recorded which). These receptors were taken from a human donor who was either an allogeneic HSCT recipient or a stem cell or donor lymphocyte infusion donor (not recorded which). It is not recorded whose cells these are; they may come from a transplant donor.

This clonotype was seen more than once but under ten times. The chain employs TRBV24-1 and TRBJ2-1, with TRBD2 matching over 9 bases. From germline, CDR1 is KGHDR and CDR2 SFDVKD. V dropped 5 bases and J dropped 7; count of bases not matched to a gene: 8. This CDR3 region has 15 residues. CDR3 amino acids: CATSGAGGPWNEQFF. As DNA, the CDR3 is TGTGCCACCAGTGGTGCGGGAGGGCCGTGGAATGAGCAGTTCTTC.

In DNA, the CDR3 is TGCGCCAGCAGCTTGGCGACGGGGAGGAACACTGAAGCTTTCTTT. Translated: CASSLATGRNTEAFF. This chain uses TRBV5-1 with TRBJ1-1; D is undetermined. Germline V gives CDR1 SGHRS, CDR2 YFSETQ. The CDR3 is made up of 15 amino acids. Trimming left V 0 bases short and J 1 base short, with 10 bases between.

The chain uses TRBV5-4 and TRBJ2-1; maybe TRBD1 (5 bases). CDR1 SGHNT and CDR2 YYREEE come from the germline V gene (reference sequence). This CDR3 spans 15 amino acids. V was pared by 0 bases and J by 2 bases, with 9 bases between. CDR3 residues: CASSLVGVAYNEQFF. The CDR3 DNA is TGTGCCAGCAGCTTGGTAGGGGTCGCCTACAATGAGCAGTTCTTC.

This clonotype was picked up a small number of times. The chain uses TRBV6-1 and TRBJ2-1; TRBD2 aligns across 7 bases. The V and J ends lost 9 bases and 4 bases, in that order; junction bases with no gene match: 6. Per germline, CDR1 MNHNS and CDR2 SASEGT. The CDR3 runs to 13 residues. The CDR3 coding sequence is TGTGCCAGATCTAGCGGACCGTACAATGAGCAGTTCTTC. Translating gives CARSSGPYNEQFF.

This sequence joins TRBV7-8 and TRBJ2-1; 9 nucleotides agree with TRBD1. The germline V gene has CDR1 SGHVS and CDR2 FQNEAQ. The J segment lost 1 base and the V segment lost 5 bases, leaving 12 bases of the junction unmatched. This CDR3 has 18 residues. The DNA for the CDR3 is TGTGCCAGCAGCCGGCGACCTGGGGGACAGGGTTCCTACAATGAGCAGTTCTTC. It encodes CASSRRPGGQGSYNEQFF.

The CDR3 DNA reads TGTGCCAGCAGCTTCGGGAGCGATGAGCAGTTCTTC. Protein product: CASSFGSDEQFF. The rearrangement uses TRBV7-9 and TRBJ2-1; maybe TRBD2 (6 bases). V lost 3 bases and J lost 8, with 8 bases in between. The CDR3 loop spans 12 amino acids. Germline CDR1 SEHNR, CDR2 FQNEAQ (reference sequence).

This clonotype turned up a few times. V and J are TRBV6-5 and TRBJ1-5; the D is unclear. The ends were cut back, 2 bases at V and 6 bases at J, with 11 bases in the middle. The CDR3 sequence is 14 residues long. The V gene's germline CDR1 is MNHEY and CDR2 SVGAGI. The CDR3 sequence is CASSYDGTGQPQHF. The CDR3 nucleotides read TGTGCCAGCAGTTACGACGGCACGGGTCAGCCCCAGCATTTT.

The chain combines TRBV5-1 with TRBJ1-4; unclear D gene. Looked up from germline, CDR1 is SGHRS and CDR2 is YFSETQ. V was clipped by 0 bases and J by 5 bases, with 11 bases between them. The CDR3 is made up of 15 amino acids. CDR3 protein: CASSLDGSPNEKLFF. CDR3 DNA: TGCGCCAGCAGCTTGGATGGCAGTCCGAATGAAAAACTGTTTTTT. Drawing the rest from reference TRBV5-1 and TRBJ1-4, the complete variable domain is KAGVTQTPRYLIKTRGQQVTLSCSPISGHRSVSWYQQTPGQGLQFLFEYFSETQRNKGNFPGRFSGRQFSNSRSEMNVSTLELGDSALYLCASSLDGSPNEKLFFGSGTQLSVL.

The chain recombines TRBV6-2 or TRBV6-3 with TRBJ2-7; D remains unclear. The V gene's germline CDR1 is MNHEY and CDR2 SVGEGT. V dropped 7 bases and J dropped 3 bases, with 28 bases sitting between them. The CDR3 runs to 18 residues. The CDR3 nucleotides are TGTGCCAGCACCACCGCCGCCCACGAGGCAGCAAAGTACTACGAGCAGTACTTC. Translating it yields CASTTAAHEAAKYYEQYF.

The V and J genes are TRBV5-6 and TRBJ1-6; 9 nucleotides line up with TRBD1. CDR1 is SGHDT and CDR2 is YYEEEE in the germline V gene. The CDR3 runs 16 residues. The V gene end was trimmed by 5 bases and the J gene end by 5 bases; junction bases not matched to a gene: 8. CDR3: CASRPGTGIHNSPLHF. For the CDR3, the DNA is TGTGCCAGCAGACCTGGGACAGGGATCCATAATTCACCCCTCCACTTT.

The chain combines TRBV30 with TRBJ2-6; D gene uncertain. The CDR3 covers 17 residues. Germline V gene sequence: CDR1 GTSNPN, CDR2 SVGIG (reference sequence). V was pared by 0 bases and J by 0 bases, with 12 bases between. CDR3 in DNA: TGTGCCTGGAGTGTACGCAGGCTGAGCTCTGGGGCCAACGTCCTGACTTTC. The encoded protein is CAWSVRRLSSGANVLTF.

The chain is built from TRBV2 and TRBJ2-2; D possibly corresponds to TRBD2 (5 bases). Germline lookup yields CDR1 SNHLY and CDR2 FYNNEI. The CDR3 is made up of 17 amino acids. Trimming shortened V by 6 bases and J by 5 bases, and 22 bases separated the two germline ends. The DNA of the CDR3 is TGTGCCAGCAGGAAGACCGCCTCATCCCGGGGAACCGGGGAGCTGTTTTTT. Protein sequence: CASRKTASSRGTGELFF.

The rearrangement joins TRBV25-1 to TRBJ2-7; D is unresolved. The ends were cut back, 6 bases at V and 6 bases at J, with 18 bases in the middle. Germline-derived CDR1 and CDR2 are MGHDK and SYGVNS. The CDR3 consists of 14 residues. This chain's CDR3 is CASSISGYTGEQYF. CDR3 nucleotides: TGTGCCAGCAGCATAAGTGGGTACACCGGCGAGCAGTACTTC.

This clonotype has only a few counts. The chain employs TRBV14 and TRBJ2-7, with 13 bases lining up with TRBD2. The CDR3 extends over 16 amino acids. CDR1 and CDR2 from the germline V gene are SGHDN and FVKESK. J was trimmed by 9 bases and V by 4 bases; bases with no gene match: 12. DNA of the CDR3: TGTGCCAGCAGCCCGACTAGCGGGAGGCGAATCGAGGGGCAGTACTTC. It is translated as CASSPTSGRRIEGQYF.

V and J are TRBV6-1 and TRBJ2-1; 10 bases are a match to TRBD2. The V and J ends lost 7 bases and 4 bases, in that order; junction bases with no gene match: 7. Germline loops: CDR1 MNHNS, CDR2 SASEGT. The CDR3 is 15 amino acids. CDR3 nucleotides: TGTGCCAGCAATCCCGCTAGCGGGGGTTACAATGAGCAGTTCTTC. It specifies CASNPASGGYNEQFF.

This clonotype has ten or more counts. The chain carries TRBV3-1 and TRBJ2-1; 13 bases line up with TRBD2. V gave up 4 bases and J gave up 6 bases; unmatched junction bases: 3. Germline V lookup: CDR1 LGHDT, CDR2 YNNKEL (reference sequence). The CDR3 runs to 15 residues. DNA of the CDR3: TGTGCCAGCAGCCCGGGACTAGCGGGGTTCAATGAGCAGTTCTTC. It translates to CASSPGLAGFNEQFF.

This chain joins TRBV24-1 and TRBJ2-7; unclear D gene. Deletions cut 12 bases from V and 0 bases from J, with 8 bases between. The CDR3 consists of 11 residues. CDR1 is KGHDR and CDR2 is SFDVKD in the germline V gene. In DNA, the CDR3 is TGTGCCGTGGATGTCTCCTACGAGCAGTACTTC. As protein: CAVDVSYEQYF.

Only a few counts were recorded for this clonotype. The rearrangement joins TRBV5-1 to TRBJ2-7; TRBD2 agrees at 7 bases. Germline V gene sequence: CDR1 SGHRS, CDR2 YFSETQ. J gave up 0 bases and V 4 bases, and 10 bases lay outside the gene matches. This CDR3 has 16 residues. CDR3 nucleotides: TGCGCCAGCAGCCCCGGGGGGACGGAACTCTCCTACGAGCAGTACTTC. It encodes CASSPGGTELSYEQYF.

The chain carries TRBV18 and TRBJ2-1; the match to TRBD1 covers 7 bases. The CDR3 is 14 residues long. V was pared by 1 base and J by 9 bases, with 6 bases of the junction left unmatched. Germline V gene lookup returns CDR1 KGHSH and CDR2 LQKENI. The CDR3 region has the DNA TGTGCCAGCTCACCACGGGCGACAGGGATTGAGCAGTTCTTC. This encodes CASSPRATGIEQFF. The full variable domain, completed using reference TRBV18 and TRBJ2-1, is NAGVMQNPRHLVRRRGQEARLRCSPMKGHSHVYWYRQLPEEGLKFMVYLQKENIIDESGMPKERFSAEFPKEGPSILRIQQVVRGDSAAYFCASSPRATGIEQFFGPGTRLTVL.

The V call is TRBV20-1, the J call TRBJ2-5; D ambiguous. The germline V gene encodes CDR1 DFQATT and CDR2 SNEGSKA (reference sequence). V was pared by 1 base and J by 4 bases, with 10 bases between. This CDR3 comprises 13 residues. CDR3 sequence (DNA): TGCAGTGCTAGAGTAGGTCTGCGAGAGACCCAGTACTTC. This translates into CSARVGLRETQYF.

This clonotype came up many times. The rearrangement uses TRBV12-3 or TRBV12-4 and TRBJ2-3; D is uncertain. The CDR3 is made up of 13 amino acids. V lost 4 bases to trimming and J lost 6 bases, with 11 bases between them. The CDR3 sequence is CASSSRAGDTQYF. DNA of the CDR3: TGTGCCAGCAGTTCTCGGGCTGGTGATACGCAGTATTTT.

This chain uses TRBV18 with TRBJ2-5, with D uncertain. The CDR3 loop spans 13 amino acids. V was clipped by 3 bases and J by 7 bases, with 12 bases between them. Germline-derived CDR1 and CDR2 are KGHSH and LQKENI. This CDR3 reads CASSPTAPGTQYF. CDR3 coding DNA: TGTGCCAGCTCACCGACTGCGCCAGGGACCCAGTACTTC. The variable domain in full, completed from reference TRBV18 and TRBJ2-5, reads NAGVMQNPRHLVRRRGQEARLRCSPMKGHSHVYWYRQLPEEGLKFMVYLQKENIIDESGMPKERFSAEFPKEGPSILRIQQVVRGDSAAYFCASSPTAPGTQYFGPGTRLLVL.

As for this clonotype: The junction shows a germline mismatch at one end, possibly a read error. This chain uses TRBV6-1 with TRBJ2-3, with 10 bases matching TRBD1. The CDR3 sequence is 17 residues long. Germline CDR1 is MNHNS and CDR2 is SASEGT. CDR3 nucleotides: TGTGCCAGCGGGGGACAGGGGAGACCGGAGAGCACGGATACGCAGTATTTT. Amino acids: CASGGQGRPESTDTQYF.

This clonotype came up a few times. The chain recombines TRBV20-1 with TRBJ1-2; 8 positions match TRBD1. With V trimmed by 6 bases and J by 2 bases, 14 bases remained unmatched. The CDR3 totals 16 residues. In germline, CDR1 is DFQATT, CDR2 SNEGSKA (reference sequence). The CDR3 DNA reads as TGCAGTGCCCGCCGGACAGGGAGCAATTTAAACTATGGCTACACCTTC. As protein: CSARRTGSNLNYGYTF.

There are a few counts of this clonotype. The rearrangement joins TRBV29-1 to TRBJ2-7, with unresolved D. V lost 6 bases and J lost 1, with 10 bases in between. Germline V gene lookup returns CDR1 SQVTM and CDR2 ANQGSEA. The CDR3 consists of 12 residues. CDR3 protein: CSVLTGSYEQYF. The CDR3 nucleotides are TGCAGCGTCCTGACGGGTTCCTACGAGCAGTACTTC.

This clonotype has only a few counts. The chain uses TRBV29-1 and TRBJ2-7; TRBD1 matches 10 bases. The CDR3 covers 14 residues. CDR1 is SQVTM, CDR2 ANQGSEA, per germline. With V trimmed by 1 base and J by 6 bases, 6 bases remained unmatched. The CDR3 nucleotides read TGCAGCGTTGAAGTTTGGGACAGGGGTCCCGAGCAGTACTTC. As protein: CSVEVWDRGPEQYF.

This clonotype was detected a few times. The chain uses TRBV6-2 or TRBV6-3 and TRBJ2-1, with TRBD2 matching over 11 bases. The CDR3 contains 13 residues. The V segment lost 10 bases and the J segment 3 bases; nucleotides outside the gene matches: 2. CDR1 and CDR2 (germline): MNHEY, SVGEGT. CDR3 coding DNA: TGTGCCATCGGGACTAGCGGCTACAATGAGCAGTTCTTC. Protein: CAIGTSGYNEQFF.

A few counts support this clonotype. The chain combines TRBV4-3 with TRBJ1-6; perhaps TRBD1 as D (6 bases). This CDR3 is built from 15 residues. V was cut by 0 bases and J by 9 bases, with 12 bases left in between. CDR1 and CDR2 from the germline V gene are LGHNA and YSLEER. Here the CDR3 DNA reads TGCGCCAGCAGCCAAGAGGGACAAAAGGCTTCACCCCTCCACTTT. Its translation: CASSQEGQKASPLHF.

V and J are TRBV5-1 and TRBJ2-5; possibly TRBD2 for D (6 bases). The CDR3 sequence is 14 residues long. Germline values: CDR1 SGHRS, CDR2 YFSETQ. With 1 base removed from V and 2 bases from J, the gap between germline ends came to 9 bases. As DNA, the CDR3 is TGCGCCAGCAGCTTGCTAAGCGGGCAAGAGACCCAGTACTTC. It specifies CASSLLSGQETQYF.

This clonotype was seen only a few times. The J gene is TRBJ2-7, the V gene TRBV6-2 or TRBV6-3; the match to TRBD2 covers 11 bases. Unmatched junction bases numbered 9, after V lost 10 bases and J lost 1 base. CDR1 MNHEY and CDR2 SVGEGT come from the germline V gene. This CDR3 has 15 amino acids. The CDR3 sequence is CATTTGTSGSYEQYF. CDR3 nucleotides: TGTGCCACCACTACCGGGACTAGCGGATCCTACGAGCAGTACTTC.

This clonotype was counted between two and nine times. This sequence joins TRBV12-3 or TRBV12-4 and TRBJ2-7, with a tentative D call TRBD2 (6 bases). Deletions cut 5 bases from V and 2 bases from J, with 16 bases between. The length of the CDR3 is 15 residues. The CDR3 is CASSRLAGPTYEQYF. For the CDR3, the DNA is TGTGCCAGCAGTAGGTTGGCGGGACCTACCTACGAGCAGTACTTC.

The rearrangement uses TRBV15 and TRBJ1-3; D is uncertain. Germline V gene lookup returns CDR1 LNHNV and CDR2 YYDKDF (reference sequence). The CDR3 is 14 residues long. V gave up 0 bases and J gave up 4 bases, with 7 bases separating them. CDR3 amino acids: CATSRDTAGNTIYF. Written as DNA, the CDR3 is TGTGCCACCAGCAGAGACACAGCCGGAAACACCATATATTTT.